This T cell receptor (beta chain) was identified in a study of blood T cell repertoires in COVID-19. Study overall: T cells, B-cell-depleted T cells, or PBMCs provided the cDNA or gDNA that served as material.

Source study methods: From reference gene primer amplification, estimates of nucleated cell counts were derived. TCRdb's table, derived via immunoSEQ multiplex PCR, lists solely in-frame clones and lacks some. V, J and clone size are taken as reported in that table, and D and trimming were inferred from the DNA itself. The sample lists under 200,000 clones; approximately 84% were seen once. V was clipped by 4 bases and J by 5 bases, with 14 bases between them. The CDR3 loop spans 14 amino acids. The germline CDR1 and CDR2 sequences are SGDLS and YYNGEE. V usage is TRBV9 and J usage is TRBJ2-3, with a weak D call TRBD2 (6 bases). The receptor was isolated from a woman aged 80 or older with acute or convalescent COVID-19. The sequencing input was peripheral blood. CDR3 nucleotides: TGTGCCAGCAGCCTACTAACGCGGGGAGATACGCAGTATTTT. This sequence encodes CASSLLTRGDTQYF.